This T cell receptor beta chain was recovered during a study of CXCR3-negative and CXCR3-positive naive CD8 T cells. The TRB cDNA libraries were prepared by 5' RACE with UMI labels. From its re-call of the 5' RACE reads, TCRdb lists each CDR3 protein once, without DNA. Its clone listing holds about 120,000 distinct CDR3 sequences. About this clonotype itself: The target antigen is unknown.

The CDR3 contains 13 residues. Germline V CDR1 and CDR2: DFQATT, SNEGSKA (reference sequence). Researchers reported sorting every CD8+ T cell subset in triplicate, around 300,000 cells per sort. Naivety in CD8+ T cells corresponded to a CD45RO-CCR7+CD27+CD95- phenotype. Notes on the study in general: Much lower diversity was found in memory CD8+ cells, while both naive subsets had comparably high diversity. CXCR3-positive naive cells had TRB CDR3s that were more hydrophobic than CXCR3-negative naive cells had. Naive CXCR3-positive and CXCR3-negative cells shared similar TRBV-TRBJ usage, unlike memory cells.

The TCR originated in a human donor in good health. Some clones in this sample may be carry-over from other donors' samples. The chain joins TRBV20-1 to TRBJ1-3. Material for sequencing was naive CXCR3+ CD8+ T cells from blood. The subset denotes: CD45RO-CCR7+CD27+CD95- naive CD8+ T cells expressing CXCR3 (TNR3+). The CDR3 loop reads CSVSSVTGNTTYF.